This T cell receptor beta chain was documented in a study of blood T cell repertoires in COVID-19. Sequenced by immunoSEQ multiplex PCR; TCRdb stores in-frame clones only, minus some. The sample lists fewer than 80,000 clones, roughly 90% occurring once. V was cut by 5 bases and J by 5 bases, with 12 bases left in between. The germline gives CDR1 SGHNT, CDR2 YENEEA. This CDR3 is built from 13 residues. Sequencing was carried out using peripheral blood. The sequence was collected from a woman aged 45-59 years with active or convalescent COVID-19. The chain uses TRBV11-3 and TRBJ1-1, with D possibly TRBD1 on 6 matching bases. CDR3: CASSRQDSTEAFF. The CDR3 bases are TGTGCCAGCAGCCGACAGGACTCAACTGAAGCTTTCTTT.